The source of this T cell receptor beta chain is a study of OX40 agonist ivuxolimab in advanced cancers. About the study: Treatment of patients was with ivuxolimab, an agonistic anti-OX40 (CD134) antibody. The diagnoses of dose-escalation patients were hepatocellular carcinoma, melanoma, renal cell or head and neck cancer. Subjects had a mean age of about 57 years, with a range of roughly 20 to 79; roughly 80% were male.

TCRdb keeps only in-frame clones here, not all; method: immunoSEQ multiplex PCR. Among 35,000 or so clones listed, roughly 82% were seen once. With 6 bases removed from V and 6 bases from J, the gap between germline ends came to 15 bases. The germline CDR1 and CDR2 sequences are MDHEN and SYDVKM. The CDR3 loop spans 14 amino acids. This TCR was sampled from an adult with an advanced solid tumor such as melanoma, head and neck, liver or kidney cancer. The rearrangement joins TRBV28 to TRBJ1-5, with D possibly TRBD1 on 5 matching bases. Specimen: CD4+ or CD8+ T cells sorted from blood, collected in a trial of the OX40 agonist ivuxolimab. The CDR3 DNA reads TGTGCCAGCAGCCCCGGCGGGGCATTTCAGCCCCAGCATTTT. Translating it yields CASSPGGAFQPQHF.